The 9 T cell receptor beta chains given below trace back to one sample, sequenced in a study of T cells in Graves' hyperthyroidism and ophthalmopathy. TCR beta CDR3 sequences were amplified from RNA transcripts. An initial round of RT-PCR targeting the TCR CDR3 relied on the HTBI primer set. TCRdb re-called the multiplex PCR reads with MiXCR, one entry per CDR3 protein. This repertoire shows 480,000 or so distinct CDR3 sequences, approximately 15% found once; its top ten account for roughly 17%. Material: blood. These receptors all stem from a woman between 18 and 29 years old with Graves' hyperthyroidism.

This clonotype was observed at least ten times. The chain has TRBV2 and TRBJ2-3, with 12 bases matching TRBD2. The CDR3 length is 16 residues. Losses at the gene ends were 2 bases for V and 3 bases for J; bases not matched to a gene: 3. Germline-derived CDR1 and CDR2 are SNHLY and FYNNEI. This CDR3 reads CASSERLAGVTDTQYF. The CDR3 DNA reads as TGTGCCAGCAGTGAAAGACTAGCGGGAGTGACAGATACGCAGTATTTT.

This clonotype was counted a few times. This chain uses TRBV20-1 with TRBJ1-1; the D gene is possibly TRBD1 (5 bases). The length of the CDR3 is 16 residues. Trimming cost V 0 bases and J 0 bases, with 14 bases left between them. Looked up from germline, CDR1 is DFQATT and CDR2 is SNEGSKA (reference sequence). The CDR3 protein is CSAREGVSLMNTEAFF. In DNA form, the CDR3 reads TGCAGTGCTAGAGAAGGGGTCAGCCTAATGAACACTGAAGCTTTCTTT.

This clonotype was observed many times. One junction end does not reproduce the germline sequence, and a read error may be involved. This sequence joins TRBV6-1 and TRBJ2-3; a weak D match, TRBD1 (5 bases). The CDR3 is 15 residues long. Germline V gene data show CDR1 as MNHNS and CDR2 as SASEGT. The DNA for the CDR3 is TGTGCCAGCAGCGAAGGGGTACTGAGCACAGATACGCAGTATTTT. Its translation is CASSEGVLSTDTQYF.

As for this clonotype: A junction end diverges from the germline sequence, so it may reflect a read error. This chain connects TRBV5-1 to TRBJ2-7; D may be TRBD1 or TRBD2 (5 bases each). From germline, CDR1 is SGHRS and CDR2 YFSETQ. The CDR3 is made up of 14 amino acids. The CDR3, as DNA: TGTGCCAGCAGCGTAGGCCCGGGGCCCTACGAGCAGTACTTC. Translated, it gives CASSVGPGPYEQYF. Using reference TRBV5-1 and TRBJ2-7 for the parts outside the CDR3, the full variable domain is KAGVTQTPRYLIKTRGQQVTLSCSPISGHRSVSWYQQTPGQGLQFLFEYFSETQRNKGNFPGRFSGRQFSNSRSEMNVSTLELGDSALYLCASSVGPGPYEQYFGPGTRLTVT.

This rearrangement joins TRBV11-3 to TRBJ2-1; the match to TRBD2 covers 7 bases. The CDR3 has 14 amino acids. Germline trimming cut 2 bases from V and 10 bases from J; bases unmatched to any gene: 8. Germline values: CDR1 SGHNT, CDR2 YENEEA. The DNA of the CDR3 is TGTGCCAGCAGCTTACCCGGGGGGATAAGGGAGCAGTTCTTC. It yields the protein CASSLPGGIREQFF.

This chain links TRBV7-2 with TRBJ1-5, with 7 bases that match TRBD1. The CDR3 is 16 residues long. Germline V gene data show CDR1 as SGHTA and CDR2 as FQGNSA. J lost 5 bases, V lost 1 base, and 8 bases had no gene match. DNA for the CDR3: TGTGCCAGCAGCTTAGGTGGCAGGGGGGGAGATCAGCCCCAGCATTTT. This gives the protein CASSLGGRGGDQPQHF.

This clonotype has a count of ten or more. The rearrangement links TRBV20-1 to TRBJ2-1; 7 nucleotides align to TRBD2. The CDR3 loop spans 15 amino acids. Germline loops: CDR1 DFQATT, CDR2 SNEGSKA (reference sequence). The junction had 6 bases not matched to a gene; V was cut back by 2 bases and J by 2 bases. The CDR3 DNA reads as TGCAGTGCTAGATCCGGGGGGAGGGCCTACAATGAGCAGTTCTTC. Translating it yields CSARSGGRAYNEQFF.

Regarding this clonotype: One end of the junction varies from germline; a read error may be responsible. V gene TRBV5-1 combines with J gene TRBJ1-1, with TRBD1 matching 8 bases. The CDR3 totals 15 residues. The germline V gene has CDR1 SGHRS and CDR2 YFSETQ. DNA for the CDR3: TGCGCCAGCAGAAACCGCGACAGGGGTCAACGCGAAGCTCTCTTT. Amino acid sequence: CASRNRDRGQREALF.

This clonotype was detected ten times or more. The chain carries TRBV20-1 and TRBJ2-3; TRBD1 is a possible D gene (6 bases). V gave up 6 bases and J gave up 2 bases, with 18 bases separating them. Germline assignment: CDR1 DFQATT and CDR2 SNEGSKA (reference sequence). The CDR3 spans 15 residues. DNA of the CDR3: TGCAGTGCCTCACCGGACAGCGCTCTCACAGATACGCAGTATTTT. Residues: CSASPDSALTDTQYF.